This T cell receptor beta chain comes out of a study of OX40 agonist ivuxolimab in advanced cancers. Study-level background: While on treatment, patients had intravenous ivuxolimab at 0.01 to 10 mg/kg every 2 weeks. Two patients with cutaneous melanoma and one with hepatocellular carcinoma, three in total, showed partial responses.

The CDR3 runs 13 residues. Germline V CDR1 and CDR2: SGDLS, YYNGEE. Trimming pared 1 base from V and 6 bases from J, leaving 8 bases between. The method was immunoSEQ multiplex PCR; TCRdb's version includes in-frame clones alone and lacks a portion of them. Here the sample spans about 61,000 clones, about nine tenths being singletons. The V gene is TRBV9, the J gene TRBJ2-1; D is undetermined. The source material was CD4+ or CD8+ T cells sorted from blood, sampled in a trial of the OX40 agonist ivuxolimab. This receptor was obtained from an adult with an advanced solid tumor such as melanoma, head and neck, liver or kidney cancer. The CDR3 is CASSVWYGNEQFF. DNA for the CDR3: TGTGCCAGCAGCGTATGGTATGGCAATGAGCAGTTCTTC.